This T cell receptor beta chain was obtained from a study of radiotherapy plus CTLA-4 blockade in lung cancer. As for the study in general: Disease control was present in roughly a third of patients, and objective responses in about 18%.

Trimming removed 5 bases from V and 2 bases from J, with 10 bases in between. This CDR3 is built from 14 residues. CDR1 and CDR2 (germline): MNHEY, SVGAGI. Note on this clone: Antigen specificity is unknown.

Data came from immunoSEQ multiplex PCR; TCRdb stores just in-frame clones and leaves some out. The table records about 45,000 clones, roughly 76% of them present only once. Broader study findings: TCR clones of tumor origin grew in blood after radiotherapy plus ipilimumab.

V is TRBV6-5 and J is TRBJ1-5; D is perhaps TRBD1 (6 bases). The sequence derives from a human donor with non-small cell lung cancer who had stable disease on radiotherapy plus ipilimumab. This sample comprised peripheral blood, obtained from a patient treated with radiotherapy plus ipilimumab. The CDR3 coding sequence is TGTGCCAGCAGTGCAGGGGTGGGCAATCAGCCCCAGCATTTT. This codes for CASSAGVGNQPQHF.